This TCR beta chain was sequenced in a study of T cell changes during pregnancy in multiple sclerosis. The CDR3 totals 13 residues. Germline assignment: CDR1 MNHEY and CDR2 SMNVEV (reference sequence). Trimming left V 5 bases short and J 4 bases short, with 11 bases between. TCRdb's table, derived via immunoSEQ multiplex PCR, lists solely in-frame clones and lacks some. The table has some 59,000 clones, about nine tenths seen once. The sequence was obtained from a female donor with multiple sclerosis, enrolled in a pregnancy study. The sample in question was peripheral blood, obtained in the second trimester of pregnancy. The genes are TRBV27 and TRBJ1-1; D gene ambiguous. In nucleotides, the CDR3 is TGTGCCAGCAGTGACGGGTGGAGCACTGAAGCTTTCTTT. Translation: CASSDGWSTEAFF.